The following is a T cell receptor (beta chain) sequence with its context. What it binds is not known. This CDR3 comprises 17 residues. CDR1 is ENHRY and CDR2 is SYGVKD in the germline V gene. Trimming removed 2 bases at V and 1 base at J, with 18 bases between. This entry is derived from a study of cytomegalovirus exposure and HLA in healthy donors. The wider study: The early release's HLA-typed donors yielded 80 million to 95 million unique TCRs.

PCR involved 60 Vbeta and 13 Jbeta primers. Only in-frame clones appear in the TCRdb table, and some are missing; sequencing was by immunoSEQ multiplex PCR. The table includes 95,000 to 100,000 clones, 65% to 85% detected once. Study-level findings and limits: Data from an earlier analysis indicated that most TCR beta V segments were productive either about 87% or about 30% of the time.

This receptor was identified in a woman between 40 and 55 years old in good health and CMV-seronegative. The chain uses TRBV10-3 and TRBJ2-7, with a weak D call TRBD2 (7 bases). The sample comprised PBMCs. The CDR3 region is CAISEPTGGAGSYEQYF. The DNA of the CDR3 is TGTGCCATCAGTGAGCCAACGGGGGGCGCCGGGTCCTACGAGCAGTACTTC.